This T cell receptor beta chain was observed in a study of ipilimumab plus nivolumab after autologous stem cell transplantation. Whole-study context: A median of about 8 nivolumab and 5 or 6 ipilimumab doses were given. Both relapsed and primary refractory DLBCL were included.

Starting 14 to 28 days after autologous transplant, ipilimumab 1 mg/kg was given. Through week 26, nivolumab 3 mg/kg IV was given weeks 1, 4, 7, 10, then biweekly. The CDR3 runs to 15 residues. The germline CDR1 and CDR2 sequences are KGHSH and LQKENI. V lost 5 bases to trimming and J lost 4 bases, with 14 bases between them. Profiling relied on immunoSEQ multiplex PCR, and the TCRdb table lists in-frame clones only, not all of them. This table has about 84,000 clones, over 80% appearing once. The sequences come from PBMCs, collected in a trial of ipilimumab plus nivolumab as post-transplant consolidation. This TCR derives from a male donor with diffuse large B-cell lymphoma. The chain joins TRBV18 to TRBJ1-4; D not certain. The CDR3 here is CASSFRRTNNEKLFF. CDR3 bases: TGTGCCAGCTCATTCCGACGGACTAATAATGAAAAACTGTTTTTT.